The 11 T cell receptor beta chains in this list originate from one sample, sequenced in a study of blood T cell repertoires in COVID-19. Using immunoSEQ multiplex PCR, the repertoire was profiled, and TCRdb retains in-frame clones only, with some absent. This sample has 55,000 to 75,000 clones, with around 91% found just once. Sequenced sample: peripheral blood. These receptors were taken from a human donor in a cohort sampled during active COVID-19.

V gene TRBV9 combines with J gene TRBJ1-1; 7 bases match TRBD1. From germline, CDR1 is SGDLS and CDR2 YYNGEE. The CDR3 length is 14 residues. The J segment lost 1 base and the V segment lost 3 bases, leaving 3 bases of the junction unmatched. The CDR3 sequence is CASSGRQGNTEAFF. The CDR3 nucleotides are TGTGCCAGCAGCGGACGACAGGGGAACACTGAAGCTTTCTTT.

The V call is TRBV27, the J call TRBJ2-7, with D hard to call. V was trimmed by 6 bases and J by 2 bases, leaving 8 bases between them. CDR1 and CDR2 (germline): MNHEY, SMNVEV (reference sequence). The CDR3 extends over 12 amino acids. The CDR3 loop reads CASRRSTYEQYF. The CDR3 nucleotides are TGTGCCAGCAGGAGGAGTACCTACGAGCAGTACTTC.

This clone was picked up a small number of times. In DNA, the CDR3 is TGTGCCAGCAGCTTCTTGACAGTTGTAGGCACTGAAGCTTTCTTT. This sequence encodes CASSFLTVVGTEAFF. The V and J genes are TRBV7-2 and TRBJ1-1; maybe TRBD1 (5 bases). V shed 3 bases and J shed 4 bases, with 15 bases lying between them. Germline assignment: CDR1 SGHTA and CDR2 FQGNSA. The CDR3 sequence is 15 residues long.

The chain employs TRBV15 and TRBJ1-5; tentative D call: TRBD1 (6 bases). Germline CDR1 is LNHNV and CDR2 is YYDKDF (reference sequence). V was shortened by 5 bases and J by 0 bases, with 32 bases between the two germline ends. CDR3 length equals 22 residues. The CDR3 DNA follows: TGTGCCACCAGCCGTTACAGCTCACAGGGTCAGGAGATAGGATATAGCAATCAGCCCCAGCATTTT. This codes for CATSRYSSQGQEIGYSNQPQHF.

This chain uses TRBV14 with TRBJ1-4; 7 positions agree with TRBD1. V shed 0 bases, J shed 11 bases, and the junction held 9 bases outside the gene matches. Per germline, CDR1 SGHDN and CDR2 FVKESK. The CDR3 has 15 residues. The CDR3 sequence: CASSQEGEGGQKLFF. CDR3 coding DNA: TGTGCCAGCAGCCAAGAGGGTGAAGGGGGCCAGAAACTGTTTTTT.

The chain uses TRBV6-5 and TRBJ2-3, with 8 positions matching TRBD1. V lost 10 bases and J lost 4; bases outside the gene matches: 7. The CDR3 is 13 amino acids. Germline CDR1 is MNHEY and CDR2 is SVGAGI. The DNA for the CDR3 is TGTGCCACCTTGGACAGGGTGGCAGATACGCAGTATTTT. Residues: CATLDRVADTQYF.

The rearrangement links TRBV30 to TRBJ1-4; possible D gene TRBD1, 6 bases. The germline V gene encodes CDR1 GTSNPN and CDR2 SVGIG (reference sequence). V was cut by 5 bases and J by 4 bases, with 17 bases left in between. The CDR3 has 15 residues. Written as DNA, the CDR3 is TGTGCCTGGGTCCCTCCGGACAGCTTTAATGAAAAACTGTTTTTT. Protein product: CAWVPPDSFNEKLFF.

This chain links TRBV11-2 with TRBJ2-7; D possibly corresponds to TRBD1 (6 bases). Germline V gene lookup returns CDR1 SGHAT and CDR2 FQNNGV. V lost 5 bases and J lost 4, with 24 bases in between. The CDR3 is 17 residues long. CDR3 DNA: TGTGCCAGCAGCCAACCACAGGGTTGGGGACAACAATACGAGCAGTACTTC. It translates to CASSQPQGWGQQYEQYF.

The chain recombines TRBV14 with TRBJ2-7; D may be TRBD1 (5 bases). The germline CDR1 and CDR2 sequences are SGHDN and FVKESK. CDR3 length: 14 residues. The V end was cut by 0 bases, the J end by 2 bases, with 8 bases between. Here the CDR3 reads CASSQDGRAYEQYF. The CDR3 region has the DNA TGTGCCAGCAGCCAAGATGGCAGGGCCTACGAGCAGTACTTC.

The chain has TRBV11-2 and TRBJ2-2; 10 nucleotides line up with TRBD2. This CDR3 comprises 16 residues. J gave up 6 bases and V 5 bases, and 9 bases lay outside the gene matches. The germline gives CDR1 SGHAT, CDR2 FQNNGV. CDR3 protein: CASSPQRGGSPGELFF. For the CDR3, the DNA is TGTGCCAGCAGCCCTCAGCGGGGGGGCTCCCCCGGGGAGCTGTTTTTT. The full variable domain, its missing parts supplied by reference TRBV11-2 and TRBJ2-2, is EAGVAQSPRYKIIEKRQSVAFWCNPISGHATLYWYQQILGQGPKLLIQFQNNGVVDDSQLPKDRFSAERLKGVDSTLKIQPAKLEDSAVYLCASSPQRGGSPGELFFGEGSRLTVL.

J is TRBJ2-6 and V is TRBV6-1, with TRBD2 identical over 9 bases. Trimming removed 2 bases from V and 4 bases from J; junction bases left unmatched: 12. CDR3 length equals 19 residues. Germline CDR1 reads MNHNS; CDR2 reads SASEGT. CDR3 sequence (DNA): TGTGCCAGCAGTGAAATGCTAGCGGGGATTCTTAGGGGGGCCAACGTCCTGACTTTC. The encoded protein is CASSEMLAGILRGANVLTF.